The rows below give T cell receptor beta chains drawn from one sample of a study of blood T cell repertoires in COVID-19. The table came from immunoSEQ multiplex PCR; TCRdb's copy has only in-frame clones and leaves some out. Of 95,000 to 150,000 clones listed, around three quarters are singletons. Sequencing used peripheral blood. These receptor sequences come from a woman aged 80 or over with acute or convalescent COVID-19. Both conserved end residues are part of each CDR3. A D gene is named only where the DNA matches it firmly. The size of a clone is reported for some rows only, either as once, few or many, or as a class for expanded clones.

J: TRBJ2-3
size: NA
V: TRBV5-1
D: TRBD2
CDR3: CASSLGGGGADLRTQYF
DNA: TGCGCCAGCAGCTTGGGCGGCGGGGGGGCCGATCTGCGTACGCAGTATTTT

J: TRBJ2-7
size: few
V: TRBV12-3/TRBV12-4
D: NA
CDR3: CASPIRGAGEQYF
DNA: TGTGCCAGCCCGATTCGGGGGGCAGGCGAGCAGTACTTC

J: TRBJ2-3
size: NA
V: TRBV7-3
D: NA
CDR3: CASSQLGTDTQYF
DNA: TGTGCCAGCAGCCAGCTAGGCACAGATACGCAGTATTTT

J: TRBJ2-5
size: NA
V: TRBV5-1
D: TRBD2
CDR3: CASSLGASGEETQYF
DNA: TGCGCCAGCAGCTTGGGGGCTAGCGGGGAAGAGACCCAGTACTTC

J: TRBJ2-7
size: NA
V: TRBV7-2
D: NA
CDR3: CASSLNGGRTYEQYF
DNA: TGTGCCAGCAGCCTTAACGGGGGTCGTACCTACGAGCAGTACTTC

J: TRBJ2-1
size: NA
V: TRBV11-2
D: NA
CDR3: CASSITSQQFF
DNA: TGTGCCAGCTCCATCACCAGTCAGCAGTTCTTC

J: TRBJ2-1
size: NA
V: TRBV5-6
D: NA
CDR3: CASSLGGALPYNEQFF
DNA: TGTGCCAGCAGTTTAGGGGGGGCCCTTCCCTACAATGAGCAGTTCTTC

J: TRBJ2-5
size: NA
V: TRBV6-1
D: NA
CDR3: CASSEMIAQETQYF
DNA: TGTGCCAGCAGTGAAATGATAGCCCAAGAGACCCAGTACTTC

J: TRBJ1-3
size: few
V: TRBV4-3
D: NA
CDR3: CASSQEYGNTIYF
DNA: TGCGCCAGCAGCCAGGAGTATGGAAACACCATATATTTT

J: TRBJ2-1
size: once
V: TRBV18
D: TRBD2
CDR3: CASEKVSGGHGEQFF
DNA: TGTGCCAGTGAAAAAGTCTCGGGGGGGCATGGTGAGCAGTTCTTC

J: TRBJ2-7
size: NA
V: TRBV12-5
D: TRBD2
CDR3: CASGLVLRSIDGGGGYEQYF
DNA: TGTGCTAGTGGTTTGGTACTACGGTCTATCGATGGCGGGGGGGGTTACGAGCAGTACTTC

J: TRBJ1-5
size: NA
V: TRBV7-2
D: TRBD1
CDR3: CASSPTKDRVGSNQPQHF
DNA: TGTGCCAGCAGCCCAACGAAAGACAGGGTGGGTAGCAATCAGCCCCAGCATTTT

J: TRBJ1-4
size: NA
V: TRBV7-9
D: TRBD1
CDR3: CASSSDREGEKLFF
DNA: TGTGCCAGCAGCTCGGACAGGGAGGGTGAAAAACTGTTTTTT

J: TRBJ2-1
size: once
V: TRBV24-1
D: TRBD1
CDR3: CATSDTDRGTYNEQFF
DNA: TGTGCCACCAGTGACACCGACAGGGGGACCTACAATGAGCAGTTCTTC

J: TRBJ1-2
size: once
V: TRBV5-1
D: TRBD1
CDR3: CASLQGGGYGYTF
DNA: TGCGCCAGCCTACAGGGGGGTGGCTATGGCTACACCTTC

J: TRBJ2-1
size: NA
V: TRBV10-3
D: NA
CDR3: CATFSGTTDEQFF
DNA: TGTGCCACCTTTTCCGGGACAACAGATGAGCAGTTCTTC

J: TRBJ2-5
size: NA
V: TRBV21-1
D: NA
CDR3: CASSKVGPGWGGQETQYF
DNA: TGTGCCAGCAGCAAAGTCGGACCAGGTTGGGGCGGCCAAGAGACCCAGTACTTC

J: TRBJ2-7
size: NA
V: TRBV30
D: NA
CDR3: CARGLLHEQYF
DNA: TGTGCCCGGGGGCTACTCCACGAGCAGTACTTC

J: TRBJ1-1
size: NA
V: TRBV11-1
D: NA
CDR3: CASSFNGVKGTEAFF
DNA: TGTGCCAGCAGCTTTAACGGGGTTAAGGGCACTGAAGCTTTCTTT

J: TRBJ1-1
size: NA
V: TRBV4-3
D: NA
CDR3: CASSPDGSEAFF
DNA: TGCGCCAGCAGCCCGGACGGGAGTGAAGCTTTCTTT

J: TRBJ1-2
size: once
V: TRBV4-3
D: NA
CDR3: CASSQAASGVYGYTF
DNA: TGCGCCAGCAGCCAAGCGGCTTCAGGGGTTTATGGCTACACCTTC

J: TRBJ1-5
size: NA
V: TRBV19
D: NA
CDR3: CASGGSNQPQHF
DNA: TGTGCCAGTGGGGGGAGCAATCAGCCCCAGCATTTT

J: TRBJ1-5
size: once
V: TRBV2
D: NA
CDR3: CASSEQNNQPQHF
DNA: TGTGCCAGCAGTGAACAGAACAATCAGCCCCAGCATTTT

J: TRBJ2-7
size: NA
V: TRBV27
D: NA
CDR3: CASSFRGGIDEQYF
DNA: TGTGCCAGCAGTTTTCGCGGGGGCATTGACGAGCAGTACTTC

J: TRBJ2-5
size: NA
V: TRBV29-1
D: TRBD2
CDR3: CSVAGGAPETQYF
DNA: TGCAGCGTTGCGGGGGGGGCCCCAGAGACCCAGTACTTC

J: TRBJ1-2
size: NA
V: TRBV4-3
D: NA
CDR3: CASSQVGRGSGYTF
DNA: TGCGCCAGCAGCCAAGTCGGCAGGGGATCTGGCTACACCTTC

J: TRBJ1-4
size: NA
V: TRBV18
D: NA
CDR3: CASSPNPQGTNEKLFF
DNA: TGTGCCAGCTCACCAAATCCTCAGGGAACTAATGAAAAACTGTTTTTT

J: TRBJ2-5
size: NA
V: TRBV5-1
D: NA
CDR3: CASSLDASQGTQYF
DNA: TGCGCCAGCAGCTTGGATGCTAGTCAGGGGACCCAGTACTTC

J: TRBJ2-7
size: NA
V: TRBV5-5
D: TRBD2
CDR3: CASSSASGGAYEQYF
DNA: TGTGCCAGCAGCTCGGCTAGCGGGGGAGCCTACGAGCAGTACTTC

J: TRBJ2-1
size: NA
V: TRBV6-5
D: TRBD2
CDR3: CASSYLGSGSNEQFF
DNA: TGTGCCAGCAGTTACCTTGGTAGCGGGAGCAATGAGCAGTTCTTC

J: TRBJ2-7
size: NA
V: TRBV7-2
D: TRBD2
CDR3: CASSSPAGGFSYEQYF
DNA: TGTGCCAGCAGCTCCCCCGCCGGGGGGTTTTCCTACGAGCAGTACTTC

J: TRBJ2-5
size: NA
V: TRBV18
D: TRBD2
CDR3: CASSPAGGWQETQYF
DNA: TGTGCCAGCTCACCAGCGGGAGGGTGGCAAGAGACCCAGTACTTC

J: TRBJ1-2
size: NA
V: TRBV7-2
D: TRBD1
CDR3: CASSTRTGPYTF
DNA: TGTGCCAGCAGCACCCGGACAGGTCCCTACACCTTC

J: TRBJ1-2
size: few
V: TRBV6-2/TRBV6-3
D: NA
CDR3: CASSYGGDYGYTF
DNA: TGTGCCAGCAGTTACGGAGGGGACTATGGCTACACCTTC

J: TRBJ2-1
size: NA
V: TRBV12-5
D: NA
CDR3: CASGPGSLGYNEQFF
DNA: TGTGCTAGTGGTCCCGGGAGCCTTGGGTACAATGAGCAGTTCTTC

J: TRBJ1-5
size: NA
V: TRBV19
D: NA
CDR3: CASRSTGTDQPQHF
DNA: TGTGCCAGTAGATCAACAGGGACGGATCAGCCCCAGCATTTT

J: TRBJ2-1
size: NA
V: TRBV24-1
D: TRBD2
CDR3: CATSDPNSGTSGHNEQFF
DNA: TGTGCCACCAGTGACCCAAACTCCGGGACTAGCGGGCATAATGAGCAGTTCTTC

J: TRBJ1-4
size: NA
V: TRBV2
D: NA
CDR3: CASSARDNEKLFF
DNA: TGTGCCAGCAGTGCCAGGGATAATGAAAAACTGTTTTTT

J: TRBJ1-1
size: NA
V: TRBV15
D: TRBD1
CDR3: CATSRDPDRAYEAFF
DNA: TGTGCCACCAGCAGAGACCCCGACAGGGCATATGAAGCTTTCTTT

J: TRBJ1-1
size: once
V: TRBV3-1/TRBV3-2
D: TRBD1
CDR3: CASSFRDRGGVGAFF
DNA: TGTGCCAGCAGCTTCCGGGACAGGGGGGGTGTGGGAGCTTTCTTT

J: TRBJ2-1
size: few
V: TRBV10-3
D: NA
CDR3: CAISEPRGATYNEQFF
DNA: TGTGCCATCAGTGAACCCCGGGGGGCAACTTACAATGAGCAGTTCTTC

J: TRBJ2-3
size: NA
V: TRBV3-1/TRBV3-2
D: TRBD2
CDR3: CASSLSGTNQHF
DNA: TGTGCCAGCAGCCTATCTGGGACTAATCAACATTTT

J: TRBJ2-3
size: NA
V: TRBV14
D: NA
CDR3: CASSRGLSTDTQYF
DNA: TGTGCCAGCAGTCGAGGACTCTCCACAGATACGCAGTATTTT

J: TRBJ1-3
size: NA
V: TRBV6-5
D: TRBD1
CDR3: CASRDRPEGGNTIYF
DNA: TGTGCCAGCAGGGACAGGCCGGAGGGAGGAAACACCATATATTTT

J: TRBJ2-1
size: NA
V: TRBV24-1
D: TRBD1
CDR3: CATSVDGTGLSNEQFF
DNA: TGTGCCACCAGTGTTGACGGGACAGGGCTATCCAATGAGCAGTTCTTC